This entry describes one T cell receptor beta chain. The table lists this clonotype with many counts. No antigen is known for it. No clone much larger than this one lies a single base away; base qualities are absent. This entry belongs to a study of T cells after yellow fever vaccination (dated by TCRdb to between 2019 and 2020). Notes on the research overall: Libraries from fractions with low cell numbers were prepared with the SMART-Seq v4 Ultra Low Input RNA kit. To track T-cell clones before and after primary and booster YFV17D yellow fever vaccination, bulk TCR alpha and beta repertoires were sequenced longitudinally. Two healthy male donors made up the cohort, one aged 18 to 29 years and the other aged 30 to 40 years. Blood was drawn at multiple timepoints before and after primary and secondary immunization, with bulk PBMC replicates and cell subsets isolated. The study at large found these results: Because only a couple of donors were included in the study, the extent to which the findings can be generalized is limited. A small share of clonotypes occurred in both CD4 and CD8 compartments, likely arising from convergent recombination. After the booster, most of the clones that had expanded following primary vaccination were detected again (roughly 97% of CD4 and around 87% of CD8), which suggests that memory was broadly maintained. Compared with the primary T-cell response, the secondary T-cell response was weaker but faster, peaking on day 5 rather than day 15. Because abundant contaminating clonotypes from the bulk population could be contained in FACS-sorted repertoires, computational filtering was required.

The treatment or condition label, as the study defines it: live attenuated yellow fever vaccine strain. At every blood-draw timepoint, two biological replicates of bulk PBMCs were collected. A standard Ficoll-Paque protocol was used to isolate PBMCs from peripheral blood. TriZol was used to extract RNA from bulk PBMCs, CD4 and CD8 fractions, and dextramer-positive and dextramer-negative fractions. The germline V end is reduced by 0 bases and the J end by 6 bases; junction bases left unmatched: 2. From a lookup of the germline V gene, CDR1 and CDR2 are SGHRS and YFSETQ. The CDR3, from cysteine to valine, totals 13 residues. Only the CDR3 DNA is retained, 39 bases long and in frame from the first base. The instrument was an Illumina NovaSeq 6000. TCR cDNA was made using 5'RACE template switching, a step that added a universal primer site and unique molecular identifiers. Priming for cDNA synthesis came from both the TCR alpha and TCR beta constant segments. Library amplification used two PCR steps, and the second PCR step added sample barcodes and sequencing adapters. Sequencing of libraries was done on Illumina HiSeq 2500 (2x100 bp) or NovaSeq (2x150 bp). Regarding the original processing steps: Reads were demultiplexed and collapsed into UMI consensus sequences with MIGEC, and V(D)J alignment was performed with MiXCR. Using edgeR on replicate PBMC samples, clonotypes were called vaccine-responding if FDR was below 0.01 and the log2 fold change was above 5 up to day 15. CD4 or CD8 identity was assigned to each bulk clonotype according to whether the clonotype was present at higher abundance in the sequenced CD4 repertoire or the sequenced CD8 repertoire. In TCRdb, the public reads were trimmed at Q25 with fastp and aligned with MiXCR, with productive beta chains retained. Each record represents a unique CDR3 protein, reported with the most common genes and DNA among its rows. The V and J calls, along with clone size, are taken from TCRdb and not from the paper's own processing. This sample comprises about 260,000 distinct CDR3 sequences, roughly 3.5% of them detected only once. Around a fifth of the sample is in the top ten clones.

The clonotype was recovered from a man between 18 and 29 years old who received the YFV17D yellow fever vaccine. The chain joins TRBV5-1 to TRBJ2-7; TRBD1 agrees with 8 junctional bases. The material was PBMCs, obtained 15 days after the yellow fever booster vaccination. The CDR3 here reads CASSLGTGREQYV. The sequence in DNA is TGCGCCAGCAGCTTGGGGACAGGGCGCGAGCAGTACGTC.